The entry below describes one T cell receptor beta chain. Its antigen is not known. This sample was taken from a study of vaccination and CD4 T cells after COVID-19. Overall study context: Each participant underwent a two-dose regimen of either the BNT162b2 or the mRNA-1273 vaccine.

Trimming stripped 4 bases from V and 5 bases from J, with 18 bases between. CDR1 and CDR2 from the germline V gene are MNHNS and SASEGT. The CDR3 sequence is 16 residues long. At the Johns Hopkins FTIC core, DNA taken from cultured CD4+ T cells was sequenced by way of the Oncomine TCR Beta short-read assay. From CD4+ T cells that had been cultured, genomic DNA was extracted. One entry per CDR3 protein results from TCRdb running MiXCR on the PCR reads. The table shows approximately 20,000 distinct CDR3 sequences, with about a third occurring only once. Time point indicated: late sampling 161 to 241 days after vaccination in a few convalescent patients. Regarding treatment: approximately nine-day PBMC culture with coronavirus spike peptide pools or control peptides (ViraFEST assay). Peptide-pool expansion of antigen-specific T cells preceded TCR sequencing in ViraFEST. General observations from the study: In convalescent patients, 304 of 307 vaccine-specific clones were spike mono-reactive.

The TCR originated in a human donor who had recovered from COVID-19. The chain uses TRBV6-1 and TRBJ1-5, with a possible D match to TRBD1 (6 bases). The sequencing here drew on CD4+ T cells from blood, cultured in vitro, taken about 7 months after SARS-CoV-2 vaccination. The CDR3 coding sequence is TGTGCCAGCAGTGGCCAGACAGGCGTCCAACATCAGCCCCAGCATTTT. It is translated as CASSGQTGVQHQPQHF.